This T cell receptor beta chain was recorded in a study of blood T cells in healthy people across ages. The V gene lost 6 bases and the J gene lost 2 bases, with 14 bases spanning the gap. CDR1 and CDR2 (germline): DFQATT, SNEGSKA (reference sequence). CDR3 length: 15 amino acids. This clonotype was picked up a small number of times. Its antigen is undetermined. Notes on the study in general: Possibly confounding the expanded clonotype changes was the fact that donor CMV status was unknown. In long-lived donors, naive CD4+ cell counts and diversity exceeded those of aged donors.

Sample-barcoded 5' priming and a J-beta primer mix drove a second PCR of roughly 6 to 12 cycles. TCRdb itself ran the 5' RACE reads through MiXCR, one entry per CDR3 protein. The sample lists about 1.6 million distinct CDR3 sequences; roughly a third were seen once. The sequenced material came from blood. The rearrangement links TRBV20-1 to TRBJ2-6; D may be TRBD1 or TRBD2 (7 bases each). This sequence originates from a woman aged 30 to 39 in good health. In nucleotides, the CDR3 is TGCAGTGCCCAGGGGGGGCTCCCTGGGGCCAACGTCCTGACTTTC. This sequence encodes CSAQGGLPGANVLTF.